This T cell receptor beta chain comes out of a study of T-cell reconstitution after alpha-beta-depleted transplantation in children. CDR3 length equals 13 residues. Trimming pared 4 bases from V and 4 bases from J, leaving 9 bases between. The TCRbeta library incorporated unique molecular identifiers. TCRdb redid the calling of the PCR reads with MiXCR, one entry per CDR3 protein. The sample contains around 600,000 distinct CDR3 sequences, 8% to 11% of which appear only once. This clonotype was detected ten times or more. The gene calls are TRBV12-3 or TRBV12-4 and TRBJ2-3, with D uncertain. The specimen was PBMCs from the stem cell graft donor, collected from the stem cell graft. The TCR comes from a human donor who donated a stem cell graft to a child with acute myeloid leukemia. The CDR3 loop is CASSSGPADTQYF. CDR3 in DNA: TGTGCCAGCAGTTCGGGCCCGGCAGATACGCAGTATTTT.